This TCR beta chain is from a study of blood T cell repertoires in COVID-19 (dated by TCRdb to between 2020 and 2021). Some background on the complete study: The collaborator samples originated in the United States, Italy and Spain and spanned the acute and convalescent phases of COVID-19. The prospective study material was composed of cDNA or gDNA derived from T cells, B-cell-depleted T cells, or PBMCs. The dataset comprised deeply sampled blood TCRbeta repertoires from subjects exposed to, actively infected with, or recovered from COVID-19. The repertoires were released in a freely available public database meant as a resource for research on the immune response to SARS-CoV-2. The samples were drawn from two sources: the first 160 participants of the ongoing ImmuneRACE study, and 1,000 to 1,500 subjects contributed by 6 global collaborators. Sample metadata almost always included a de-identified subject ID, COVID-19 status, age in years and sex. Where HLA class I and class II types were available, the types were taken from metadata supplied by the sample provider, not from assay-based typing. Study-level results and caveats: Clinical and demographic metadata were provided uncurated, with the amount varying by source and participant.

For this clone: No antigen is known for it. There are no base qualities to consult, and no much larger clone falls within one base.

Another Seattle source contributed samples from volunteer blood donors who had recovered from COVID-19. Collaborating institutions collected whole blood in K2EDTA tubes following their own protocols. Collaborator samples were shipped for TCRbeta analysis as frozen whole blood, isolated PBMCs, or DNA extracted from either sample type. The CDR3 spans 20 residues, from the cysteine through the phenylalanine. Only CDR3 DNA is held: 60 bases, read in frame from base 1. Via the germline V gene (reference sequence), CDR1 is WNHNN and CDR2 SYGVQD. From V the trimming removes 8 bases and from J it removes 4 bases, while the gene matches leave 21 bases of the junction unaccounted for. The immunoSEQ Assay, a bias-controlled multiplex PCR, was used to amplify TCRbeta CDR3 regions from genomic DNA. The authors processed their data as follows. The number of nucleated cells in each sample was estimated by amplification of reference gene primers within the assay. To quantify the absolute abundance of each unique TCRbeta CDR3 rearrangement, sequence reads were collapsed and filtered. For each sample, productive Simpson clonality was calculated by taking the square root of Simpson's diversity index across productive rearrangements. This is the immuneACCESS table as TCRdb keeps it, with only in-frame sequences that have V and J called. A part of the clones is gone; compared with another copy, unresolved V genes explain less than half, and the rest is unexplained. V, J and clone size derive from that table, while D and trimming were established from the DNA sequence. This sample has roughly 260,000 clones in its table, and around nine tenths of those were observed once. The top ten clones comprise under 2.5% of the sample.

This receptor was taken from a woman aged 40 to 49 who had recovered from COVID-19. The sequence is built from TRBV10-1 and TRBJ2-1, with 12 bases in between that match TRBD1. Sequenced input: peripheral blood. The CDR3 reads CASHPGQGAPLGRVYNEQFF. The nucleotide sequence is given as TGCGCCAGCCACCCGGGACAGGGGGCCCCATTGGGCCGGGTATACAATGAGCAGTTCTTC.